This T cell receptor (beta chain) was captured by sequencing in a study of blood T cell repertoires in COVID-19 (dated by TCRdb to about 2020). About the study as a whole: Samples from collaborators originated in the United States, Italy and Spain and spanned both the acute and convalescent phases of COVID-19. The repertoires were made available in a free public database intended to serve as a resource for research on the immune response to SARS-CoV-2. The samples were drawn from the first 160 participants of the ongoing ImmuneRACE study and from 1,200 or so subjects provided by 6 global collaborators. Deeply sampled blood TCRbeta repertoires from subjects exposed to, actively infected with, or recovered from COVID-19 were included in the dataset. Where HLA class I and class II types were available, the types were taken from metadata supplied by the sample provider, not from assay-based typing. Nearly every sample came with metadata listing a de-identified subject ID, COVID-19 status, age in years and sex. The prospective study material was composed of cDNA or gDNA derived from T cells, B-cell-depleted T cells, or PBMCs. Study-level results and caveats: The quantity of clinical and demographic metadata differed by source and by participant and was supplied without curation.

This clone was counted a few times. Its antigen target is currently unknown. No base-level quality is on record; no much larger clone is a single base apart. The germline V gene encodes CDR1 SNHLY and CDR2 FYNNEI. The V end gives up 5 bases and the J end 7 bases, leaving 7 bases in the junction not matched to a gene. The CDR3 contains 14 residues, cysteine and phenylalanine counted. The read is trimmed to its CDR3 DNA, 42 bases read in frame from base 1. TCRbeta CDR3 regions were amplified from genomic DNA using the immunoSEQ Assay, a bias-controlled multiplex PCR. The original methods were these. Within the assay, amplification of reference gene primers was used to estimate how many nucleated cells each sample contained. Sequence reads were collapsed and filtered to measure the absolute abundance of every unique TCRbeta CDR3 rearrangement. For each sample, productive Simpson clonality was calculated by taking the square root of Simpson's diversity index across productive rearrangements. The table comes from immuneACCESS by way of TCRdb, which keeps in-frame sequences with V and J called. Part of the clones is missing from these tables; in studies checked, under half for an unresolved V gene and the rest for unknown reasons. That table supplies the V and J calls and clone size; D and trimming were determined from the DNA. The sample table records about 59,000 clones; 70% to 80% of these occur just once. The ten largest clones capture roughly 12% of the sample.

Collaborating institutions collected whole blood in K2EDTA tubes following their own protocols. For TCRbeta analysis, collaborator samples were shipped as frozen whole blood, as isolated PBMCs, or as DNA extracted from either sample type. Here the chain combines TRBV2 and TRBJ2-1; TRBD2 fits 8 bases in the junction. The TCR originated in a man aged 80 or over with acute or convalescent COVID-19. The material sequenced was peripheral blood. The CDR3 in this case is CASSHSGSENEQFF. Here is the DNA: TGTGCCAGCAGTCACAGCGGGAGTGAAAATGAGCAGTTCTTC.